What follows is one TCR beta chain and its context. Produced via immunoSEQ multiplex PCR; TCRdb's table is partial and in-frame only. Found here are some 25,000 clones, around 90% of them singletons; the top ten hold 2% to 2.5%. This entry comes from a study of tissue T cells after allogeneic stem cell transplantation. Germline lookup yields CDR1 SNHLY and CDR2 FYNNEI. This CDR3 has 15 residues. After removal of 5 bases from V and 5 bases from J, the junction contained 10 bases not matched to a gene. This sequence originates from a male donor aged 60 or over who later had graft-versus-host disease after an allogeneic stem cell transplant. V usage is TRBV2 and J usage is TRBJ2-5, with 8 nucleotides matching TRBD1. The sequencing used blood, collected before transplantation. CDR3 nucleotide sequence: TGTGCCAGCAGTTGGGGCAGGGGGCCAGGGGAGACCCAGTACTTC. Protein product: CASSWGRGPGETQYF.